This T cell receptor beta chain was captured in a study of STAT5B mutations in CD4+ large granular lymphocyte leukemia. Study results and caveats: TRBV06-family usage was enriched in top patient clones (8/27) versus controls (2/35).

A single count supports this clone. Its antigen remains unidentified. Controls came from buffy coats of healthy blood donors. V gave up 4 bases and J gave up 1 base; unmatched junction bases: 4. In germline, CDR1 is SGHNT, CDR2 YYREEE (reference sequence). This CDR3 is built from 17 residues. The survey-level immunoSEQ assay was used. Sequenced by immunoSEQ multiplex PCR; TCRdb stores in-frame clones only, minus some. The sample yields about 30,000 clones, roughly three quarters seen once. This TCR was sampled from a human donor in good health. Material: CD4+ T cells from blood buffy coats. V and J are TRBV5-4 and TRBJ2-1; 14 positions match TRBD2. The CDR3 bases are TGTGCCAGCAGCACGGGACTAGCGGGGGATTCCTACAATGAGCAGTTCTTC. Translating it yields CASSTGLAGDSYNEQFF.